Listed below are T cell receptor beta chains from one sample, sequenced in a study of glioma-infiltrating T cells. Using its own MiXCR run on the multiplex PCR reads, TCRdb lists one record per CDR3 protein. The table lists around 100,000 distinct CDR3 sequences, about 30% of them singletons. The sequenced sample was glioma tissue, nonneoplastic brain tissue, or PBMCs (not recorded which). These receptors all come from a human donor with low-grade glioma or glioblastoma, undergoing nonglioma brain surgery, or in good health (not recorded which). Each CDR3 is given with its conserved first and last residue. The D gene is left open where the match is weak. Not all rows give a size; the values are once, few, many and, for expanded clones, a class.

size,J,D,V,DNA,CDR3
few,TRBJ1-5,.,TRBV18,TGTGCCAGCTCAAGGAAGGGGAATCAGCCCCAGCATTTT,CASSRKGNQPQHF
many,TRBJ2-5,TRBD2,TRBV6-1,TGTGCCAGCAGCCCCACTAGCGGGGGACAAGAGACCCAGTACTTC,CASSPTSGGQETQYF
.,TRBJ2-7,.,TRBV12-3/TRBV12-4,TGTGCCAGCAGTTCGGGGACGGTAGGACAGTACTTC,CASSSGTVGQYF
.,TRBJ2-7,TRBD2,TRBV18,TGTGCCAGCCCAACGAGGACTAGCGGGGGAATCTACGAGCAGTACTTC,CASPTRTSGGIYEQYF
few,TRBJ1-6,.,TRBV4-1,TGCGCCAGCAGCCAAGATTTCTGGGGTTCCTATAATTCACCCCTCCACTTT,CASSQDFWGSYNSPLHF
few,TRBJ2-5,TRBD2,TRBV7-8,TGTGCCAGCAGATCGATGGCGGGGGGGCCTAGGGAGACCCAGTACTTC,CASRSMAGGPRETQYF
many,TRBJ2-3,.,TRBV6-1,TGTGCCAGCAGTACCAGGGGAAGGGTCGGACTCGATACGCAGTATTTT,CASSTRGRVGLDTQYF
.,TRBJ2-5,.,TRBV7-3,TGTGCCAGCAGCCCCTCGGGGGCTCAAGAGACCCAGTACTTC,CASSPSGAQETQYF
many,TRBJ2-3,.,TRBV24-1,TGTGCCACCAGTGATTTAGCGGGTCTTAGCACAGATACGCAGTATTTT,CATSDLAGLSTDTQYF
.,TRBJ2-7,.,TRBV5-1,TGCGCCAGCAGCTTGGTTGGGGGAAGGGACGAGCAGTACTTC,CASSLVGGRDEQYF
many,TRBJ1-5,.,TRBV24-1,TGTGCCACCAGTGGTGGGAGCAATCAGCCCCAGCATTTT,CATSGGSNQPQHF
few,TRBJ1-1,.,TRBV3-1,TGTGCCAGCAGCCCAGGCCAGGGAGACACTGAAGCTTTCTTT,CASSPGQGDTEAFF
many,TRBJ1-1,.,TRBV7-2,TGTGCCAGCAGCTCCTATCAGGGAGAAGCTTTCTTT,CASSSYQGEAFF
many,TRBJ1-4,.,TRBV12-3/TRBV12-4,TGTGCCAGCAGAATAATTGACGCAACTAATGAAAAACTGTTTTTT,CASRIIDATNEKLFF
.,TRBJ1-2,.,TRBV7-9,TGTGCCAGCAGCTTAGAGGGGGTTCGGGGCTACACCTTC,CASSLEGVRGYTF
many,TRBJ2-7,TRBD1,TRBV6-6,TGTGCCAGCAGTTACTCCACTAAGGGACAGGGGGTTCCTCACGAGCAGTACTTC,CASSYSTKGQGVPHEQYF
.,TRBJ2-3,.,TRBV11-2,TGTGCCAGCAGTCATAGAGCGGGCCTGGCAGATACGCAGTATTTT,CASSHRAGLADTQYF
many,TRBJ2-2,.,TRBV27,TGTGCCAGCAGTTTATTTGACGGCGGTCCCGGGGAGCTGTTTTTT,CASSLFDGGPGELFF